The 20 T cell receptor beta chains below were found in one sample sequenced in a study of T cells in Graves' hyperthyroidism and ophthalmopathy. Amplified TCR beta CDR3 regions derived from RNA transcripts. With the HTBI primer set, the TCR CDR3 went through a first round of RT-PCR. TCRdb processed the multiplex PCR reads anew with MiXCR; each CDR3 protein has one entry. The table includes approximately 380,000 distinct CDR3 sequences, approximately 17% detected once. The material sequenced was blood. The receptors originated from a young man with Graves' ophthalmopathy.

The DNA of the CDR3 is TGTGCCAGCAGACCGCCGGGGGTAGCTGGAAACACCATATATTTT. It encodes CASRPPGVAGNTIYF. The chain links TRBV7-3 to TRBJ1-3, with a weak D call TRBD1 (5 bases). Germline CDR1 is SGHTA and CDR2 is FQGTGA. The CDR3 has 15 amino acids. Trimming removed 6 bases at V and 2 bases at J, with 14 bases between.

This clonotype was observed at least ten times. The chain recombines TRBV7-9 with TRBJ2-3; no firm D call. Trimming left V 5 bases short and J 5 bases short, with 14 bases between. CDR3 length equals 14 residues. Germline CDR1 reads SEHNR; CDR2 reads FQNEAQ (reference sequence). This CDR3 reads CASSLGAEIDTQYF. DNA for the CDR3: TGTGCCAGCAGCCTCGGAGCTGAAATAGATACGCAGTATTTT.

This clonotype has more than one count but fewer than ten. This chain connects TRBV6-2 or TRBV6-3 to TRBJ1-5, with TRBD1 matching 7 bases. Germline V gene sequence: CDR1 MNHEY, CDR2 SVGEGT. Losses at the gene ends were 6 bases for V and 3 bases for J; bases not matched to a gene: 5. This CDR3 has 14 amino acids. CDR3 amino acids: CASSGTAYNQPQHF. The CDR3 nucleotides are TGTGCCAGCAGCGGGACAGCGTACAATCAGCCCCAGCATTTT.

This clonotype has ten or more counts. V and J are TRBV11-2 and TRBJ2-4; no clear D gene. Germline CDR1 reads SGHAT; CDR2 reads FQNNGV. The CDR3 is made up of 13 amino acids. V lost 2 bases and J lost 7, with 9 bases in between. The CDR3 loop is CASSLRHSNIQYF. CDR3 coding DNA: TGTGCCAGCAGCTTAAGGCATTCGAACATTCAGTACTTC. The variable domain in full, completed from reference TRBV11-2 and TRBJ2-4, reads EAGVAQSPRYKIIEKRQSVAFWCNPISGHATLYWYQQILGQGPKLLIQFQNNGVVDDSQLPKDRFSAERLKGVDSTLKIQPAKLEDSAVYLCASSLRHSNIQYFGAGTRLSVL.

The table lists this clonotype with many counts. The chain uses TRBV15 and TRBJ1-6, with 7 bases lining up with TRBD1. Germline V gives CDR1 LNHNV, CDR2 YYDKDF (reference sequence). CDR3 size: 16 residues. The V gene end was trimmed by 0 bases and the J gene end by 5 bases; junction bases not matched to a gene: 4. The CDR3 is CATSREGRGNNSPLHF. DNA of the CDR3: TGTGCCACCAGCAGAGAAGGCAGGGGGAATAATTCACCCCTCCACTTT.

There are many counts of this clonotype. V is TRBV12-3 or TRBV12-4 and J is TRBJ2-3, with 12 bases that match TRBD1. The V gene end was trimmed by 6 bases and the J gene end by 4 bases; junction bases not matched to a gene: 8. The CDR3 covers 16 residues. CDR3 coding DNA: TGTGCCAGCAGCATTTCCGGGACAGGGGGCGCAGATACGCAGTATTTT. Its translation is CASSISGTGGADTQYF.

This clonotype has at least ten counts. The gene calls are TRBV11-1 and TRBJ2-1, with a tentative D call TRBD2 (6 bases). Trimming cost V 1 base and J 7 bases, with 14 bases left between them. The CDR3 totals 15 residues. CDR1 and CDR2 from the germline V gene are SGHAT and FQDESV (reference sequence). CDR3 bases: TGTGCCAGCAGCTTAGGGCTAGCGCCCTCTAATGAGCAGTTCTTC. It encodes CASSLGLAPSNEQFF.

This clonotype was seen repeatedly, ten times or more. The V call is TRBV5-1, the J call TRBJ2-3; D not resolved. The CDR3 totals 11 residues. Germline values: CDR1 SGHRS, CDR2 YFSETQ. The V end was cut by 7 bases, the J end by 9 bases, with 12 bases between. CDR3 nucleotide sequence: TGCGCCAGCCGGGCTAGTGGGACGCAGTATTTT. Translation gives CASRASGTQYF. Supplemented by reference TRBV5-1 and TRBJ2-3, the full variable domain reads KAGVTQTPRYLIKTRGQQVTLSCSPISGHRSVSWYQQTPGQGLQFLFEYFSETQRNKGNFPGRFSGRQFSNSRSEMNVSTLELGDSALYLCASRASGTQYFGPGTRLTVL.

This clonotype was counted only a few times. This sequence joins TRBV5-1 and TRBJ2-5; D is unclear. V lost 0 bases, J lost 5 bases, and 8 bases lay in between. The V gene's germline CDR1 is SGHRS and CDR2 YFSETQ. This CDR3 is built from 13 residues. The CDR3 spells CASSLGIGETQYF. The CDR3 bases are TGCGCCAGCAGCTTGGGCATCGGGGAGACCCAGTACTTC. The variable domain in full, completed from reference TRBV5-1 and TRBJ2-5, reads KAGVTQTPRYLIKTRGQQVTLSCSPISGHRSVSWYQQTPGQGLQFLFEYFSETQRNKGNFPGRFSGRQFSNSRSEMNVSTLELGDSALYLCASSLGIGETQYFGPGTRLLVL.

This clonotype came up many times. The rearrangement uses TRBV2 and TRBJ1-1, with 7 bases fitting TRBD1. Trimming took 5 bases from V and 3 from J; bases not matched to a gene: 6. The CDR3 extends over 14 amino acids. Germline CDR1 reads SNHLY; CDR2 reads FYNNEI. The CDR3 nucleotides are TGTGCCAGCAGTCCCGAGGGGGCCTACACTGAAGCTTTCTTT. It yields the protein CASSPEGAYTEAFF. Supplemented by reference TRBV2 and TRBJ1-1, the full variable domain reads EPEVTQTPSHQVTQMGQEVILRCVPISNHLYFYWYRQILGQKVEFLVSFYNNEISEKSEIFDDQFSVERPDGSNFTLKIRSTKLEDSAMYFCASSPEGAYTEAFFGQGTRLTVV.

This clonotype was detected many times. This chain joins TRBV12-3 or TRBV12-4 and TRBJ1-5; no clear D gene. The CDR3 runs 12 residues. V lost 9 bases and J lost 4, with 10 bases in between. CDR3 nucleotides: TGTGCCAGTGGTGGGGAAAATCAGCCCCAGCATTTT. Protein sequence: CASGGENQPQHF.

This clonotype was counted at least ten times. The chain joins TRBV6-1 to TRBJ2-3, with unresolved D. Germline-derived CDR1 and CDR2 are MNHNS and SASEGT. V was trimmed by 6 bases and J by 2 bases, leaving 6 bases between them. The CDR3 consists of 12 residues. In DNA form, the CDR3 reads TGTGCCAGCAGGGGCCCCACAGATACGCAGTATTTT. Protein sequence: CASRGPTDTQYF.

This clonotype was counted only a few times. The chain has TRBV2 and TRBJ2-2; D is uncertain. This CDR3 contains 14 residues. With 2 bases removed from V and 6 bases from J, the gap between germline ends came to 10 bases. CDR1 and CDR2 from the germline V gene are SNHLY and FYNNEI. In DNA, the CDR3 is TGTGCCAGCAGTGAATCCCTCAGTTCCGGGGAGCTGTTTTTT. It yields the protein CASSESLSSGELFF.

There are many counts of this clonotype. This CDR3 reads CASSFRGGAEAFF. For the CDR3, the DNA is TGTGCCAGCAGTTTCCGGGGGGGAGCTGAAGCTTTCTTT. J is TRBJ1-1 and V is TRBV12-3 or TRBV12-4; tentatively, D is TRBD1 (5 bases). CDR3 length: 13 residues. V shed 3 bases and J shed 6 bases, with 11 bases lying between them.

The sample holds many counts of this clonotype. The V gene is TRBV6-1, the J gene TRBJ2-7; TRBD1 aligns across 9 bases. CDR3 size: 15 residues. Germline lookup yields CDR1 MNHNS and CDR2 SASEGT. With 2 bases clipped from V and 5 bases from J, the junction kept 7 bases outside the gene matches. CDR3 nucleotide sequence: TGTGCCAGCAGTGAACGCAGGACAGGGGTAAACGAGCAGTACTTC. This translates into CASSERRTGVNEQYF.

The V and J genes are TRBV4-2 and TRBJ1-5, with unresolved D. The CDR3 consists of 14 residues. Germline V lookup: CDR1 LGHNA, CDR2 YNFKEQ. V lost 3 bases and J 5 bases, leaving 11 bases between the germline ends. CDR3 nucleotide sequence: TGTGCCAGCAGCCACATCGTAGGAGATCAGCCCCAGCATTTT. This sequence encodes CASSHIVGDQPQHF.

This clonotype was detected ten times or more. J is TRBJ1-2 and V is TRBV11-2; no definite D call. CDR1 and CDR2 (germline): SGHAT, FQNNGV. V was clipped by 1 base and J by 7 bases, with 10 bases between them. The length of the CDR3 is 13 residues. CDR3 sequence reads: CASSLAGMGGYTF. DNA of the CDR3: TGTGCCAGCAGCTTAGCTGGGATGGGTGGCTACACCTTC. The whole variable domain, filled in from reference TRBV11-2 and TRBJ1-2, reads EAGVAQSPRYKIIEKRQSVAFWCNPISGHATLYWYQQILGQGPKLLIQFQNNGVVDDSQLPKDRFSAERLKGVDSTLKIQPAKLEDSAVYLCASSLAGMGGYTFGSGTRLTVV.

This clonotype turned up a few times. CDR3 bases: TGCGCCAGCAGCCCAACCCGACAGAGCAATCAGCCCCAGCATTTT. Amino acid sequence: CASSPTRQSNQPQHF. This chain joins TRBV4-1 and TRBJ1-5; TRBD1 might be the D (5 bases). Germline CDR1 is MGHRA and CDR2 is YSYEKL. Trimming stripped 4 bases from V and 1 base from J, with 11 bases between. This CDR3 contains 15 residues.

This chain joins TRBV18 and TRBJ2-1; 13 bases line up with TRBD2. This CDR3 contains 16 residues. From germline, CDR1 is KGHSH and CDR2 LQKENI. V was clipped by 4 bases and J by 7 bases; unmatched bases: 7. CDR3 amino acids: CASSLPGLAGENEQFF. In nucleotides, the CDR3 is TGTGCCAGCTCACTACCCGGACTAGCGGGGGAAAATGAGCAGTTCTTC. Variable domain in full (rest from reference TRBV18 and TRBJ2-1): NAGVMQNPRHLVRRRGQEARLRCSPMKGHSHVYWYRQLPEEGLKFMVYLQKENIIDESGMPKERFSAEFPKEGPSILRIQQVVRGDSAAYFCASSLPGLAGENEQFFGPGTRLTVL.

This clonotype was counted many times. The chain combines TRBV28 with TRBJ1-5; tentatively, D is TRBD1 (5 bases). In germline, CDR1 is MDHEN, CDR2 SYDVKM. V dropped 3 bases and J dropped 6 bases, with 12 bases sitting between them. The CDR3 is 14 amino acids. The CDR3 is CASSFAGASQPQHF. The CDR3 DNA reads as TGTGCCAGCAGTTTCGCCGGGGCGAGTCAGCCCCAGCATTTT. The complete variable domain, with remaining parts taken from reference TRBV28 and TRBJ1-5, reads DVKVTQSSRYLVKRTGEKVFLECVQDMDHENMFWYRQDPGLGLRLIYFSYDVKMKEKGDIPEGYSVSREKKERFSLILESASTNQTSMYLCASSFAGASQPQHFGDGTRLSIL.